Listed below are T cell receptor beta chains from one sample, sequenced in a study of blood T cell repertoires in COVID-19. Clones were read by immunoSEQ multiplex PCR, and TCRdb kept only the in-frame ones, dropping some. The data hold 27,000 or so clones, with 85% to 90% observed a single time. The specimen was peripheral blood. The receptors shown here come from a man aged 65 to 79 with active COVID-19. Both conserved end residues are part of each CDR3. The D gene is left open where the match is weak. Clone size appears in some rows only: once, few, many, or a class for an expanded clone.

TRBV4-3	once	TRBJ1-4	TRBD1	TGCGCCAGCAGCCAAGACGACAGGGCGGAAGAAAAACTGTTTTTT	CASSQDDRAEEKLFF
TRBV7-2	.	TRBJ2-1	TRBD2	TGTGCCAGCAGCTCGACTAGCGGGCGGAGGGATGAGCAGTTCTTC	CASSSTSGRRDEQFF
TRBV20-1	.	TRBJ1-2	.	TGCAGCCTGGGAGCGCGCTATGGCTACACCTTC	CSLGARYGYTF
TRBV6-4	.	TRBJ1-3	TRBD1	TGTGCCAGCAGTGATTGGACAGGGGGTGGTGGAAACACCATATATTTT	CASSDWTGGGGNTIYF
TRBV12-3/TRBV12-4	.	TRBJ2-7	.	TGTGCCAGCAGAGCGCGGGAAACCTACGAGCAGTACTTC	CASRARETYEQYF
TRBV13	.	TRBJ2-7	TRBD2	TGTGCCAGCAGCTTAGCGGGGGGGCCCCACGAGCAGTACTTC	CASSLAGGPHEQYF
TRBV18	.	TRBJ1-2	TRBD1	TGTGCCAGCTCACCCCTGGGACAGGAACCTAACTATGGCTACACCTTC	CASSPLGQEPNYGYTF
TRBV10-1	.	TRBJ1-1	TRBD1	TGCGCCAGCAGACCTGACAGGGGGGGTCCTGAAGCTTTCTTT	CASRPDRGGPEAFF
TRBV21-1	.	TRBJ2-1	.	TGTGCCAGAACCAAGATTTACGTACAGGGGGGCCCTTTCGCCAACAATGAGCAGTTCTTC	CARTKIYVQGGPFANNEQFF
TRBV5-1	.	TRBJ2-5	TRBD2	TGCGCCAGCAGCTTGGGGACTAGCGGGGGGGCAGTAGAGACCCAGTACTTC	CASSLGTSGGAVETQYF
TRBV18	.	TRBJ1-6	TRBD1	TGTGCCAGCTCATCCGGGACAGGGGACTCACCCCTCCACTTT	CASSSGTGDSPLHF
TRBV3-1/TRBV3-2	.	TRBJ1-6	.	TGTGCCAGCATCCGTAGTCGAATGAATTCACCCCTCCACTTT	CASIRSRMNSPLHF
TRBV10-3	.	TRBJ2-1	TRBD2	TGTGCCATCCAAGAGACTAGCGGGGGGTCCTACAATGAGCAGTTCTTC	CAIQETSGGSYNEQFF
TRBV18	once	TRBJ2-1	TRBD2	TGTGCCAGCTCACCAGTTCAGCCGGGACTAGCATTCAATGAGCAGTTCTTC	CASSPVQPGLAFNEQFF
TRBV5-4	.	TRBJ2-1	TRBD2	TGTGCCAGCAGTCCTCCGGGACTAGCGGCGAATGAGCAGTTCTTC	CASSPPGLAANEQFF
TRBV3-1/TRBV3-2	.	TRBJ2-3	TRBD2	TGTGCCAGCAGCCAAGAGCCCCGACTAGCGGGGGGATCTAGCACAGATACGCAGTATTTT	CASSQEPRLAGGSSTDTQYF
TRBV20-1	.	TRBJ2-7	.	TGCAGTGCTAGAGATGGCAGGGAGCAGTACTTC	CSARDGREQYF
TRBV6-5	.	TRBJ2-7	TRBD2	TGTGCCAGCACCACTGTACTAGCGGGGGGCTACGAGCAGTACTTC	CASTTVLAGGYEQYF